This T cell receptor beta chain is from a study of radiation and T cells in renal cell carcinoma. Study-wide results and limits: Top tumor clonotypes rose in blood 2 weeks post-radiation, then contracted.

Regarding this clone: Antigen specificity is unknown.

Time point in this sample: blood 4 weeks post-SBRT, at nephrectomy. Treatment meaning: 15 Gy SBRT to primary tumor, nephrectomy 4 weeks later. Serial blood draws occurred at baseline and 2 and 4 weeks post-SBRT. Clear cell pathology was present in this patient's renal cell carcinoma. Using immunoSEQ multiplex PCR, the repertoire was profiled, and TCRdb retains in-frame clones only, with some absent. The sample gives about 140,000 clones, approximately 86% of which show up once; 15% to 20% is in the top ten. There are 14 residues in the CDR3. Germline lookup yields CDR1 LGHNA and CDR2 YNFKEQ. Trimming took off 5 bases at V and 1 base at J, with 12 bases between the two ends.

The rearrangement links TRBV4-2 to TRBJ2-7; D not resolved. The sample in question was blood, obtained from a patient whose treatment included radiotherapy and nephrectomy. This TCR was recovered from a woman aged 50 to 65 with renal cell carcinoma. The CDR3 sequence is CASSGDLGSYEQYF. The CDR3 region has the DNA TGTGCCAGCAGCGGCGACCTGGGGTCCTACGAGCAGTACTTC.